This TCR beta chain was identified in a study of beta chain features in type 1 diabetes. Whole-study results and caveats: Shorter TCRB CDR3s, moderately but significantly so, marked every one of the four CD4+ subsets in Type 1 diabetes patients.

This clone turned up a few times. Its antigen is not known. The V gene's germline CDR1 is MNHEY and CDR2 SVGAGI. Trimming took off 6 bases at V and 0 bases at J, with 8 bases between the two ends. This CDR3 is 14 amino acids long. Reverse transcription of all isolated RNA meant that expressed TCRB transcripts were sequenced. Assay used: immunoSEQ multiplex PCR; TCRdb lists only in-frame clones, some missing. The table lists 300,000 to 450,000 clones, around a tenth of them singletons. The sequence was obtained from a man younger than 40 with type 1 diabetes. The sample taken for sequencing was central memory CD4+ T cells from blood. The J gene is TRBJ1-4, the V gene TRBV6-5, with D unresolved. In nucleotides, the CDR3 is TGTGCCAGCAGCATAGACGCAACTAATGAAAAACTGTTTTTT. Amino acid sequence: CASSIDATNEKLFF.